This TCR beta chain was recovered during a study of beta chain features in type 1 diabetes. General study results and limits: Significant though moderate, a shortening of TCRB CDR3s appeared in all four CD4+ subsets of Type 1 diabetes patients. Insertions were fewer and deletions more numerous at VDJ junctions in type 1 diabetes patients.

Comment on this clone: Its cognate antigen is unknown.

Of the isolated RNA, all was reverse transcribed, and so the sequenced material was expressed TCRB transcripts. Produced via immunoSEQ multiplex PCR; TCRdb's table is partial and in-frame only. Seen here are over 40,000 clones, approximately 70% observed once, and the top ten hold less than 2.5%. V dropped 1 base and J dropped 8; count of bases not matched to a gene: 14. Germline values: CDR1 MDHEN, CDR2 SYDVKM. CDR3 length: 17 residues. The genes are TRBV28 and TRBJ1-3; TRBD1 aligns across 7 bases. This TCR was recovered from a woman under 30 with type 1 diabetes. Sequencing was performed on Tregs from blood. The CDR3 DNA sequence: TGTGCCAGCAGTTTATTTGGCGGGCGGGGACAGTGGGACACCATATATTTT. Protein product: CASSLFGGRGQWDTIYF. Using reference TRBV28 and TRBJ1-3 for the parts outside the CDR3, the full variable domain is DVKVTQSSRYLVKRTGEKVFLECVQDMDHENMFWYRQDPGLGLRLIYFSYDVKMKEKGDIPEGYSVSREKKERFSLILESASTNQTSMYLCASSLFGGRGQWDTIYFGEGSWLTVV.